Listed here are 10 T cell receptor beta chains from one sample, sequenced in a study of T cells in Graves' hyperthyroidism and ophthalmopathy. TCR beta CDR3 region amplification was performed from RNA transcripts. The TCR CDR3 first-round RT-PCR relied on the HTBI primer set. TCRdb used MiXCR to reprocess the multiplex PCR reads, holding one entry per CDR3 protein. Of approximately 400,000 distinct CDR3 sequences listed, approximately 14% are singletons. The sample was blood. These receptors were taken from a woman aged 18-29 years with Graves' hyperthyroidism.

This clonotype was observed many times. As DNA, the CDR3 is TGTGCCAGCTCACCTTATATCGGAGGAAACACCATATATTTT. Translating gives CASSPYIGGNTIYF. The chain is built from TRBV18 and TRBJ1-3, with unresolved D. Per the germline V gene, CDR1 is KGHSH and CDR2 is LQKENI. The V gene lost 3 bases and the J gene lost 4 bases, with 10 bases spanning the gap. The CDR3 is 14 amino acids.

This clonotype was seen many times. The V call is TRBV20-1, the J call TRBJ2-7; D might be TRBD2 (5 bases). Germline lookup yields CDR1 DFQATT and CDR2 SNEGSKA (reference sequence). V dropped 6 bases and J dropped 2 bases, with 17 bases sitting between them. This CDR3 has 14 residues. CDR3 region: CSALGDTVTYEQYF. CDR3 in DNA: TGCAGTGCGCTGGGAGATACCGTGACCTACGAGCAGTACTTC.

Concerning this clonotype: A much more abundant neighbour one base away suggests this may be a read error. The rearrangement uses TRBV11-2 and TRBJ2-1, with TRBD2 identical over 8 bases. The CDR3 sequence is 17 residues long. CDR1 is SGHAT and CDR2 is FQNNGV in the germline V gene. After removal of 2 bases from V and 0 bases from J, the junction contained 6 bases not matched to a gene. CDR3 in DNA: TGTGCCAGCAGCTTACAGGGACTAGTCGTCTCCTACAATGAGCAGTTCTTC. Its protein product is CASSLQGLVVSYNEQFF.

Note on this clonotype: One end of the junction does not line up with germline, which may come from a read error. The chain is built from TRBV7-9 and TRBJ2-6; D is undetermined. The CDR3 sequence is 19 residues long. Looked up from germline, CDR1 is SEHNR and CDR2 is FQNEAQ (reference sequence). The CDR3 loop is CASSSMFGWLKSEANVLTF. The CDR3 nucleotides read TGTGCCAGCAGTTCCATGTTTGGGTGGCTAAAGTCTGAGGCCAACGTCCTGACTTTC.

V gene TRBV6-1 combines with J gene TRBJ1-6; TRBD1 is a possible D gene (6 bases). Germline V gene data show CDR1 as MNHNS and CDR2 as SASEGT. Trimming shortened V by 5 bases and J by 0 bases, and 8 bases separated the two germline ends. The CDR3 runs to 15 residues. The chain's CDR3 is CASSSRGSYNSPLHF. In DNA, the CDR3 is TGTGCCAGCAGTTCCAGGGGCTCCTATAATTCACCCCTCCACTTT.

This clonotype appeared many times. V gene TRBV24-1 combines with J gene TRBJ2-7; D remains unclear. Trimming took 2 bases from V and 0 from J, leaving 10 bases between them. The CDR3 spans 15 residues. Germline CDR1 is KGHDR and CDR2 is SFDVKD. The CDR3 sequence is CATSDSAISSYEQYF. As DNA, the CDR3 is TGTGCCACCAGTGATTCTGCAATAAGCTCCTACGAGCAGTACTTC.

The rearrangement joins TRBV4-1 to TRBJ1-4; 7 bases map to TRBD1. The CDR3 runs 16 residues. Trimming at V came to 0 bases and at J to 8 bases, leaving 9 bases not matched to a gene. Germline V gene data show CDR1 as MGHRA and CDR2 as YSYEKL. The chain's CDR3 is CASSQDLEGAREKLFF. CDR3 coding DNA: TGCGCCAGCAGCCAAGATCTAGAGGGGGCTAGAGAAAAACTGTTTTTT.

This clonotype was recorded a few times. The chain links TRBV15 to TRBJ1-2, with D unresolved. Germline lookup yields CDR1 LNHNV and CDR2 YYDKDF (reference sequence). The CDR3 has 15 residues. Trimming stripped 0 bases from V and 2 bases from J, with 10 bases between. In nucleotides, the CDR3 is TGTGCCACCAGCAGAGATAGCCCAAGGAACTATGGCTACACCTTC. It translates to CATSRDSPRNYGYTF.

This clonotype has just a few counts. V and J are TRBV7-9 and TRBJ2-5; D not certain. Germline V gene lookup returns CDR1 SEHNR and CDR2 FQNEAQ (reference sequence). Trimming took 4 bases from V and 5 from J, leaving 17 bases between them. This CDR3 spans 15 amino acids. The CDR3 loop reads CASSYAGPRWETQYF. Written as DNA, the CDR3 is TGTGCCAGCAGCTACGCCGGGCCCCGTTGGGAGACCCAGTACTTC.

The gene calls are TRBV12-3 or TRBV12-4 and TRBJ2-1, with 15 bases identical to TRBD2. With V trimmed by 5 bases and J by 10 bases, 15 bases remained unmatched. CDR3 length: 18 amino acids. CDR3: CASSPRYGTSGRRKEQFF. In DNA, the CDR3 is TGTGCCAGCAGTCCCCGGTACGGGACTAGCGGGAGGAGGAAGGAGCAGTTCTTC.